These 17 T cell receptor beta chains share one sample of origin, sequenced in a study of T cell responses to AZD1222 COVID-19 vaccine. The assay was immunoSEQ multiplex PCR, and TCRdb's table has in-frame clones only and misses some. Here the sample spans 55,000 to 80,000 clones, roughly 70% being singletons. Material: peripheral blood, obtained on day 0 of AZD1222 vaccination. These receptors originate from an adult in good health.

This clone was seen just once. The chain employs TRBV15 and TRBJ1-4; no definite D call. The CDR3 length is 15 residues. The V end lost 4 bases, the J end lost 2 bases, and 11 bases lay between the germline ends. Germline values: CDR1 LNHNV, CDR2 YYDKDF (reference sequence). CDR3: CATSTFTGTNEKLFF. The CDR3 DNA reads TGTGCCACCAGCACTTTTACGGGGACTAATGAAAAACTGTTTTTT.

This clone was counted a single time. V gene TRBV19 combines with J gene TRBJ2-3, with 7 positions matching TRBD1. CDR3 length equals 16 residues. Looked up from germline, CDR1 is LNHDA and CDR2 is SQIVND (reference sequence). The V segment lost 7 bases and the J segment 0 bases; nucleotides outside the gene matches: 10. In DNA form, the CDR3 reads TGTGCCAGTAATAGGGGACAGCTTCGGAGCACAGATACGCAGTATTTT. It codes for CASNRGQLRSTDTQYF.

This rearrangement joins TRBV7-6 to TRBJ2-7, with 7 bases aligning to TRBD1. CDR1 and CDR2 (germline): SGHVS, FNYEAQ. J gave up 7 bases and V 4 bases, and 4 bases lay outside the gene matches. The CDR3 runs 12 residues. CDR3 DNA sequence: TGTGCCAGCAGCTCACAGGGGTGGGAGCAGTACTTC. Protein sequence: CASSSQGWEQYF.

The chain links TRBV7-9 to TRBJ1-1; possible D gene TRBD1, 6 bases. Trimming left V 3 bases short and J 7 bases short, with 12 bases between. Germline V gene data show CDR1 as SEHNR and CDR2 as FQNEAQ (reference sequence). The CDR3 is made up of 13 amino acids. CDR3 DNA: TGTGCCAGCAGCTTTGGGCCAGGGGATGAAGCTTTCTTT. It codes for CASSFGPGDEAFF.

The CDR3 loop reads CSVNRYNEQFF. CDR3 sequence (DNA): TGCAGCGTTAACAGGTACAATGAGCAGTTCTTC. The chain combines TRBV29-1 with TRBJ2-1; tentatively, D is TRBD1 (5 bases). V was clipped by 5 bases and J by 4 bases, with 6 bases between them. Germline assignment: CDR1 SQVTM and CDR2 ANQGSEA. The CDR3 contains 11 residues.

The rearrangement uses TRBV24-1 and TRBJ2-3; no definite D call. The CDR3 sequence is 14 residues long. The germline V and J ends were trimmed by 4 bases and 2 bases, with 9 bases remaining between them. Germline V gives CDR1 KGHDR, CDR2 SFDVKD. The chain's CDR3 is CATSDARTTDTQYF. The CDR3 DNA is TGTGCCACCAGTGACGCCCGGACCACAGATACGCAGTATTTT.

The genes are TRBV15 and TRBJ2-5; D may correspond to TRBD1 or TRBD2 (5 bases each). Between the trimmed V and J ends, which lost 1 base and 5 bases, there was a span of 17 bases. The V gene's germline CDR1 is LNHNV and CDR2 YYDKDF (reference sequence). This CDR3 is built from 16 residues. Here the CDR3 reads CATSRAKGAPGETQYF. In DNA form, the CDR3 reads TGTGCCACCAGCAGAGCAAAAGGGGCGCCGGGGGAGACCCAGTACTTC.

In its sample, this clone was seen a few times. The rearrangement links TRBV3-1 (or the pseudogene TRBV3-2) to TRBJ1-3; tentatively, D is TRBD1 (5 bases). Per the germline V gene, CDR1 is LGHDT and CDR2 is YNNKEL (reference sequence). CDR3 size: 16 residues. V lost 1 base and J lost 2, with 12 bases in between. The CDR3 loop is CASSQVGTATGNTIYF. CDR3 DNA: TGTGCCAGCAGCCAAGTGGGGACGGCAACTGGAAACACCATATATTTT.

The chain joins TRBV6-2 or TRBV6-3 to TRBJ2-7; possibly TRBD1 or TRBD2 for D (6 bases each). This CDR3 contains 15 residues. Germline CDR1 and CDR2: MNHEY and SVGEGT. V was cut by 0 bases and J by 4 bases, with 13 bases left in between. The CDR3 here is CASSYSIRGQYEQYF. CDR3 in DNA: TGTGCCAGCAGTTACTCGATCCGGGGGCAGTACGAGCAGTACTTC.

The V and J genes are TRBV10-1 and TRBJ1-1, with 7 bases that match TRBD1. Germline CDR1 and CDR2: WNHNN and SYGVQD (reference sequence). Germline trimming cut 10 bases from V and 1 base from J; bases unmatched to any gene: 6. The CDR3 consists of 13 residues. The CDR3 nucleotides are TGCGCCACCGTAGACAGGGAGAACACTGAAGCTTTCTTT. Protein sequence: CATVDRENTEAFF.

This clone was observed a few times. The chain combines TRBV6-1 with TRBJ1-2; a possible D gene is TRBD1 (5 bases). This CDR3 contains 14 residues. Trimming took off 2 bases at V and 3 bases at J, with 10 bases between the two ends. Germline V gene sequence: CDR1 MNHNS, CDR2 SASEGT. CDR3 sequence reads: CASSESVGDYGYTF. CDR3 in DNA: TGTGCCAGCAGTGAAAGTGTGGGGGACTATGGCTACACCTTC.

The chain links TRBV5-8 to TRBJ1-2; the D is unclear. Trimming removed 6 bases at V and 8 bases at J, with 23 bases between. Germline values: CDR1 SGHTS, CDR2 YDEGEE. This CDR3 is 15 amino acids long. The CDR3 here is CASTASYSIGQGYTF. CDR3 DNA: TGTGCCAGCACCGCGTCCTACAGTATTGGCCAAGGCTACACCTTC.

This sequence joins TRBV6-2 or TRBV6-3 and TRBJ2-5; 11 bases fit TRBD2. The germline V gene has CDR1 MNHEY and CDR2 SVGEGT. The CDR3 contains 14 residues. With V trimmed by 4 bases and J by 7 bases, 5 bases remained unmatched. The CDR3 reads CASSSVGLAVTQYF. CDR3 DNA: TGTGCCAGCAGTTCCGTGGGACTAGCGGTGACCCAGTACTTC.

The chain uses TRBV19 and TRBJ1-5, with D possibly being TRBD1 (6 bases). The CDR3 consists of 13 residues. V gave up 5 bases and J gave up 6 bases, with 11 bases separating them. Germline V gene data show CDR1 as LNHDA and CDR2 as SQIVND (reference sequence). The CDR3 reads CASSPGVSQPQHF. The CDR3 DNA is TGTGCCAGTAGTCCAGGGGTCAGTCAGCCCCAGCATTTT.

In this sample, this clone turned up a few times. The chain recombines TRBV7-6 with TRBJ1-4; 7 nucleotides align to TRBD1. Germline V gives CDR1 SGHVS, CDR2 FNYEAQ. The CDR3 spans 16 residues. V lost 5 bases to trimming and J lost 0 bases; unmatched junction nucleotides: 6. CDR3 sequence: CASSKTGSTTNEKLFF. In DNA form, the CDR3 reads TGTGCCAGCAGCAAGACAGGGTCGACAACTAATGAAAAACTGTTTTTT. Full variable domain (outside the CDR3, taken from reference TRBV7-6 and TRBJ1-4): GAGVSQSPRYKVTKRGQDVALRCDPISGHVSLYWYRQALGQGPEFLTYFNYEAQQDKSGLPNDRFSAERPEGSISTLTIQRTEQRDSAMYRCASSKTGSTTNEKLFFGSGTQLSVL.

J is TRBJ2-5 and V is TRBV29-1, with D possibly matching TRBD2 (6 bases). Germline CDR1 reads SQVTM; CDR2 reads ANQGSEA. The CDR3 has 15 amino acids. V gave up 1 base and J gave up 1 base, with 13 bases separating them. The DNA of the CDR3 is TGCAGCGTTGAAGCCCAGGATAGCGGCCAAGAGACCCAGTACTTC. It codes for CSVEAQDSGQETQYF.

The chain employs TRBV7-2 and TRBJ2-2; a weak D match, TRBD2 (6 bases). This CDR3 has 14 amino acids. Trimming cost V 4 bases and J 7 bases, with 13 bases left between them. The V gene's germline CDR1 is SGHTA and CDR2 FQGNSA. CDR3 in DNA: TGTGCCAGCAGCTGGCGCGGGGACGGCGGGGAGCTGTTTTTT. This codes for CASSWRGDGGELFF.